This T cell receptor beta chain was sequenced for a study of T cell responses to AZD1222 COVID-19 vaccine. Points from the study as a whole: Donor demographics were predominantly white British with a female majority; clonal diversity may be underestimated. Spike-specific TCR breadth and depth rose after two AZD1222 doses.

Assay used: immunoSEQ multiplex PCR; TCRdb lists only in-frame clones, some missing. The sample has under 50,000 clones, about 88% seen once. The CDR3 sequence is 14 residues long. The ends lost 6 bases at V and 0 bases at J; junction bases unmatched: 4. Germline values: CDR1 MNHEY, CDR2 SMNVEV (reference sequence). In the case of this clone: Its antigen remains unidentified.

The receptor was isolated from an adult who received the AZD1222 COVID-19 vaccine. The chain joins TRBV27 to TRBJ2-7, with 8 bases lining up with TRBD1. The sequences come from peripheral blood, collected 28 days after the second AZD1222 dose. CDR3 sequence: CASSRQGSSYEQYF. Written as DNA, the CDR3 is TGTGCCAGCAGCCGACAGGGGAGCTCCTACGAGCAGTACTTC.